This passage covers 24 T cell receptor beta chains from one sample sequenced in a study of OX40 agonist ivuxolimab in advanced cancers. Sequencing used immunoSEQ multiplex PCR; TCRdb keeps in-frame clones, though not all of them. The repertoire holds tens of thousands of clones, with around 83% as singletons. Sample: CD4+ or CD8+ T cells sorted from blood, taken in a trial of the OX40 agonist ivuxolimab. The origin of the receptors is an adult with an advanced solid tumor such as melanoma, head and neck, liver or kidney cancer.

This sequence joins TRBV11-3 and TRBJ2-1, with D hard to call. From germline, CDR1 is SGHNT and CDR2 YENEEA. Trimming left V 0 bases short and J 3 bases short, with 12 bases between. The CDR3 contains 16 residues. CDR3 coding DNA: TGTGCCAGCAGCTTAGATGGCGGTCCCCGCTACAATGAGCAGTTCTTC. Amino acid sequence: CASSLDGGPRYNEQFF.

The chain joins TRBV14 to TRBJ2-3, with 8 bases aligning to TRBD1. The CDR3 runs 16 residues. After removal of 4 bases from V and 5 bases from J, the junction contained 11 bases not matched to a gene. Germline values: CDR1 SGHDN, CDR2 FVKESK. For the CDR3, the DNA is TGTGCCAGCAGCCTCACAGGGGGTTGGAGGGGAGATACGCAGTATTTT. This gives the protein CASSLTGGWRGDTQYF.

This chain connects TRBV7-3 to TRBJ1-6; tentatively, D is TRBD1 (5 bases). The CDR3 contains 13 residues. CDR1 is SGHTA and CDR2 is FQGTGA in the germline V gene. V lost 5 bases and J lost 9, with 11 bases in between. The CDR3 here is CASSRGGGSPLHF. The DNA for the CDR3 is TGTGCCAGCAGCCGGGGCGGAGGTTCACCCCTCCACTTT.

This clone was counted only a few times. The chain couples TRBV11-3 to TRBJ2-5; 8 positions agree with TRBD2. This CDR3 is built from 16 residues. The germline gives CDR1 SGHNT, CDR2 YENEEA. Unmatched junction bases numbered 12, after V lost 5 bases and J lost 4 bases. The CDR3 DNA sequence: TGTGCCAGCAGCCGGGGGGGGCAGGCCGGTAGAGAGACCCAGTACTTC. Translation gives CASSRGGQAGRETQYF.

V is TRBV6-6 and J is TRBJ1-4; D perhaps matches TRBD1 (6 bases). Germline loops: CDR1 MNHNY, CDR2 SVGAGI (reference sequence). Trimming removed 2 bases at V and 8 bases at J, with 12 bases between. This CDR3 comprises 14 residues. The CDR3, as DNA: TGTGCCAGCAGTTACGCACAGGGCGACGAAAAACTGTTTTTT. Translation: CASSYAQGDEKLFF.

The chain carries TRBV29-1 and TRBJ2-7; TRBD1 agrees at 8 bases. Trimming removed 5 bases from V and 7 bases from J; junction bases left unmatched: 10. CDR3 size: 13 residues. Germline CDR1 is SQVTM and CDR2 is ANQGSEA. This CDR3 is CSVFGTGRWEQYF. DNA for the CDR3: TGCAGCGTTTTCGGGACAGGCCGATGGGAGCAGTACTTC.

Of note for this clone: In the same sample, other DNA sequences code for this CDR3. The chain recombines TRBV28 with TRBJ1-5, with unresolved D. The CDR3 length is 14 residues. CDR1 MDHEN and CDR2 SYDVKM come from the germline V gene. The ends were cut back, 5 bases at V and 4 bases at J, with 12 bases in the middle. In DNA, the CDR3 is TGTGCCAGCAGTCTAGTGTCAGCTAATCAGCCCCAGCATTTT. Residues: CASSLVSANQPQHF.

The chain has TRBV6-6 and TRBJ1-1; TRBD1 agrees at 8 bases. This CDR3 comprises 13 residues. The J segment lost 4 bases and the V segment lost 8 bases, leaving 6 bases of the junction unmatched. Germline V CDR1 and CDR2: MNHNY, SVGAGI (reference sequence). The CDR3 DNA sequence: TGTGCCAGCGGCCAAACAGGGGGCACTGAAGCTTTCTTT. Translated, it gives CASGQTGGTEAFF.

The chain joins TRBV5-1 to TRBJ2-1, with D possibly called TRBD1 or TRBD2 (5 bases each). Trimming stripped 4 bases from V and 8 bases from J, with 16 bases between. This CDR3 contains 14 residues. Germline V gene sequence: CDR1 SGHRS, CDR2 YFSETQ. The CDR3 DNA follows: TGCGCCAGCAGCAAAGGGGAGCTCAGGGATGAGCAGTTCTTC. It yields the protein CASSKGELRDEQFF.

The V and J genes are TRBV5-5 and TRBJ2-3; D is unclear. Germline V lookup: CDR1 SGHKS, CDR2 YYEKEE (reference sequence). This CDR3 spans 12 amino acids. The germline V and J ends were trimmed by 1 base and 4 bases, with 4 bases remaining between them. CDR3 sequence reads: CASSLIADTQYF. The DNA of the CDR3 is TGTGCCAGCAGCTTGATAGCAGATACGCAGTATTTT.

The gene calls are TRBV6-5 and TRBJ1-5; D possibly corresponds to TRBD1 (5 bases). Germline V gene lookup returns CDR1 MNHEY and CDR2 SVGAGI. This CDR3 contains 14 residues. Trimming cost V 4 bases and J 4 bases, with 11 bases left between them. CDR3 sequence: CASSFGRQNQPQHF. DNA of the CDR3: TGTGCCAGCAGTTTTGGAAGACAGAATCAGCCCCAGCATTTT.

The CDR3 DNA is TGCGCCAGCGGATTAAGACTAGCGGGGGGCCTAGGGCCAGAGACCCAGTACTTC. Protein: CASGLRLAGGLGPETQYF. This rearrangement joins TRBV5-1 to TRBJ2-5, with 13 positions matching TRBD2. V was clipped by 7 bases and J by 4 bases; unmatched bases: 16. CDR3 size: 18 residues. Germline V lookup: CDR1 SGHRS, CDR2 YFSETQ.

CDR3 in amino acids: CASSSPQTDNYGYTF. For the CDR3, the DNA is TGTGCCAGCAGCTCCCCCCAGACGGATAACTATGGCTACACCTTC. The chain uses TRBV7-9 and TRBJ1-2; unclear D gene. V shed 4 bases and J shed 1 base, with 13 bases lying between them. CDR1 and CDR2 from the germline V gene are SEHNR and FQNEAQ (reference sequence). The CDR3 is 15 residues long.

The CDR3 DNA follows: TGTGCCAGCGGCTGGGAGACCCAGTACTTC. Protein: CASGWETQYF. V usage is TRBV5-4 and J usage is TRBJ2-5, with D unclear. Germline loops: CDR1 SGHNT, CDR2 YYREEE (reference sequence). V dropped 7 bases and J dropped 5 bases, with 6 bases sitting between them. The CDR3 sequence is 10 residues long. Full variable domain (outside the CDR3, taken from reference TRBV5-4 and TRBJ2-5): ETGVTQSPTHLIKTRGQQVTLRCSSQSGHNTVSWYQQALGQGPQFIFQYYREEENGRGNFPPRFSGLQFPNYSSELNVNALELDDSALYLCASGWETQYFGPGTRLLVL.

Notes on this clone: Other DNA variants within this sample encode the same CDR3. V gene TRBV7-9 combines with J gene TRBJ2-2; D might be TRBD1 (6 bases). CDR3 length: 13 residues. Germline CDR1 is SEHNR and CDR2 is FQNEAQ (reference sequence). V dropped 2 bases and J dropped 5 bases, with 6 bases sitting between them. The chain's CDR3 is CASSLQGTGELFF. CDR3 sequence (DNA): TGTGCCAGCAGCTTACAGGGGACCGGGGAGCTGTTTTTT.

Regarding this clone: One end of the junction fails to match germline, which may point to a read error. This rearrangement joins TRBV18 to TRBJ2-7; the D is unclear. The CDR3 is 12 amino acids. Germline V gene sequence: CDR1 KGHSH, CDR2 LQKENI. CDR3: CASSTPPGEQYF. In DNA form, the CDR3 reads TGTGCCAGCTCAACACCTCCCGGGGAGCAGTACTTC.

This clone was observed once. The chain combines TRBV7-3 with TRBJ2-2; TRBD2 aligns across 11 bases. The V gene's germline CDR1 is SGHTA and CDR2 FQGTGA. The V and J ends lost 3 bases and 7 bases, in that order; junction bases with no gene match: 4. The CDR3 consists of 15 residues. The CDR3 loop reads CASSFTSGSIGELFF. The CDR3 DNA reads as TGTGCCAGCAGCTTCACTAGCGGGAGCATCGGGGAGCTGTTTTTT.

CDR3 protein: CASSEAPQIQNIQYF. DNA for the CDR3: TGTGCCAGCAGTGAAGCGCCTCAGATCCAAAACATTCAGTACTTC. The chain has TRBV2 and TRBJ2-4; no clear D. This CDR3 spans 15 amino acids. CDR1 and CDR2 (germline): SNHLY, FYNNEI. V was shortened by 0 bases and J by 5 bases, with 11 bases between the two germline ends. Full variable domain (outside the CDR3, taken from reference TRBV2 and TRBJ2-4): EPEVTQTPSHQVTQMGQEVILRCVPISNHLYFYWYRQILGQKVEFLVSFYNNEISEKSEIFDDQFSVERPDGSNFTLKIRSTKLEDSAMYFCASSEAPQIQNIQYFGAGTRLSVL.

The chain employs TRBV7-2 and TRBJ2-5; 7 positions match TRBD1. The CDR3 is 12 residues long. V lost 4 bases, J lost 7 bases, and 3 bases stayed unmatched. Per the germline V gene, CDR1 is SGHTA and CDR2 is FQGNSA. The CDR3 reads CASSSNRGTQYF. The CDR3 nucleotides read TGTGCCAGCAGCTCAAACAGGGGGACCCAGTACTTC.

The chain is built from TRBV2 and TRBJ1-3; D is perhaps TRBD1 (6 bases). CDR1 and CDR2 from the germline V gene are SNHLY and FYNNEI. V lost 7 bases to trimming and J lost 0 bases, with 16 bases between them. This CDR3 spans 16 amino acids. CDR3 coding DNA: TGTGCCAGCATCCGGGACATCTATAGCTCTGGAAACACCATATATTTT. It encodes CASIRDIYSSGNTIYF.

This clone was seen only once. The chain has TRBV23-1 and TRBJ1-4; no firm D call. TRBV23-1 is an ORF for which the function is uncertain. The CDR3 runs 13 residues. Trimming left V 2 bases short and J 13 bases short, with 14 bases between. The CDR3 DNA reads TGCGCCAGCAGTCAAACCCCCCTCAGAGGACTGTTTTTT. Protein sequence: CASSQTPLRGLFF.

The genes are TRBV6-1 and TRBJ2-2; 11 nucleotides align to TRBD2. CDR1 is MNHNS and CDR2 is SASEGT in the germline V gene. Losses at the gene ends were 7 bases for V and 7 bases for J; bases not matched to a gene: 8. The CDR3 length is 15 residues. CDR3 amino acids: CASTGTSGLVGELFF. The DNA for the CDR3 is TGTGCCAGCACCGGGACTAGCGGTTTGGTCGGGGAGCTGTTTTTT.

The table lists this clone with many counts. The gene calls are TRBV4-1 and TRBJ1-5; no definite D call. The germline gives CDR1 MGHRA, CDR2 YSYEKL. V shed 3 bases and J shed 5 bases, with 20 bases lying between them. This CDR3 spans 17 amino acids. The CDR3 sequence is CASSHPTPGAGHQPQHF. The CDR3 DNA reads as TGCGCCAGCAGCCACCCTACCCCGGGAGCCGGGCATCAGCCCCAGCATTTT.

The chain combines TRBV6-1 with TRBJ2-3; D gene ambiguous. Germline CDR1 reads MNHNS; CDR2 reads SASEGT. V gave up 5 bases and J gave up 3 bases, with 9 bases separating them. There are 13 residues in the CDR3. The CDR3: CASSWDFTDTQYF. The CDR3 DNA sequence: TGTGCCAGCAGTTGGGATTTTACAGATACGCAGTATTTT.